This T cell receptor beta chain derives from a study of T-cell reconstitution after alpha-beta-depleted transplantation in children. The table lists this clonotype with many counts. The CDR3 contains 13 residues. Germline trimming cut 8 bases from V and 6 bases from J; bases unmatched to any gene: 9. The germline CDR1 and CDR2 sequences are MNHEY and SMNVEV (reference sequence). Preparation of the TCRbeta library used unique molecular identifiers. One entry per CDR3 protein, called by TCRdb with MiXCR from the PCR reads. This table holds approximately 250,000 distinct CDR3 sequences, 9% to 10% found once.

Material: PBMCs from the stem cell graft donor, obtained from the stem cell graft. The rearrangement links TRBV27 to TRBJ2-7, with 8 bases that match TRBD2. This receptor was obtained from a human donor who donated a stem cell graft to a child with SCID. The CDR3 DNA is TGTGCCAGCCAACCCGGGGGGGCGGGCGAGCAGTACTTC. It is translated as CASQPGGAGEQYF.